The subject of this entry is one T cell receptor beta chain. This sample stems from a study of blood T cell repertoires in COVID-19. Turning to the study itself: There were acute and convalescent COVID-19 samples, and they came from the United States, Italy and Spain. Nucleic acid was either cDNA or gDNA, and it came from T cells, B-cell-depleted T cells, or PBMCs.

In the authors' methods: Estimation of nucleated cell counts relied on the amplification of reference gene primers. Only in-frame clones appear in the TCRdb table, and some are missing; sequencing was by immunoSEQ multiplex PCR. V, J and clone size are those of that table, while D and trimming were read from the DNA. The table records about 190,000 clones, approximately 81% of them present only once. The origin of this receptor is a human donor in a cohort sampled during active COVID-19. Sample: peripheral blood.

The CDR3 DNA reads as TGTGCCAGCAGTGACAGGCTGGCCGGGGAGCTGTTTTTT. Protein: CASSDRLAGELFF. The chain links TRBV28 to TRBJ2-2; maybe TRBD1 (6 bases). V lost 5 bases to trimming and J lost 6 bases, with 10 bases between them. The germline V gene encodes CDR1 MDHEN and CDR2 SYDVKM. The CDR3 consists of 13 residues.